What follows are 15 T cell receptor beta chains derived from one specimen sequenced in a study of naive and memory T cell subsets (TCRdb year 2017). For whole blood analysis, about 2.5 ml of peripheral blood was drawn from adult healthy volunteers into Tempus tubes, and RNA was extracted according to the manufacturer's instructions. The library was obtained by 5' RACE. The run used an Illumina MiSeq. TCR RNA was reverse transcribed with SuperScript IV using alpha and beta constant region primers for the blood and skin samples. TCRdb's own reprocessing of the public reads used fastp at Q25 and MiXCR and kept productive beta chains. Rows merge per CDR3 protein into single entries with the most common DNA and genes. In all, the sample holds approximately 27,000 distinct CDR3 sequences, and roughly a quarter of those were seen once. The top ten clonotypes cover about 1.7% of the sample. These receptors all come from a female donor in good health.

This clonotype counts as medium-sized. The CDR3 here is CASSLARVESPLHF. The CDR3 nucleotides read TGCGCCAGCAGCTTGGCCAGGGTCGAGTCACCCCTCCACTTT. V usage is TRBV5-1 and J usage is TRBJ1-6, with a weak D call TRBD1 (5 bases). The CDR3 totals 14 residues. The V and J ends lost 0 bases and 10 bases respectively, with 11 bases between them. The V gene's germline CDR1 is SGHRS and CDR2 YFSETQ.

This clonotype came up many times. The genes are TRBV20-1 and TRBJ2-1, with 10 bases that match TRBD2. CDR3 length: 15 residues. Trimming cost V 3 bases and J 10 bases; bases outside gene matches: 12. Germline V CDR1 and CDR2: DFQATT, SNEGSKA (reference sequence). The CDR3 region has the DNA TGCAGTGCTAGCGATAGCGGGGGGCCGGTCGGGGAGCAGTTCTTC. Translation gives CSASDSGGPVGEQFF.

This clonotype came up many times. The chain employs TRBV6-2 or TRBV6-3 and TRBJ2-5; D is unresolved. The length of the CDR3 is 11 residues. CDR1 and CDR2 from the germline V gene are MNHEY and SVGEGT. The V gene lost 6 bases and the J gene lost 7 bases, with 9 bases spanning the gap. The CDR3 reads CASSHGRTQYF. CDR3 nucleotides: TGTGCCAGCAGCCACGGAAGGACCCAGTACTTC.

In its sample, this clonotype was seen many times. The chain has TRBV7-9 and TRBJ2-3, with TRBD2 matching 13 bases. Looked up from germline, CDR1 is SEHNR and CDR2 is FQNEAQ (reference sequence). The CDR3 is 16 residues long. With V trimmed by 6 bases and J by 2 bases, 5 bases remained unmatched. This CDR3 is CASSFGLAGDTDTQYF. The CDR3 region has the DNA TGTGCCAGCAGTTTCGGACTAGCGGGGGACACAGATACGCAGTATTTT.

Worth noting for this clonotype: A single base separates this from a much larger clone, so it may be a read error. The chain combines TRBV29-1 with TRBJ2-7; no reliable D call. Germline V lookup: CDR1 SQVTM, CDR2 ANQGSEA. The CDR3 is 14 amino acids. Here the CDR3 reads CSVRDNSRRYEQYF. The CDR3 DNA reads TGCAGTGTAAGAGATAACAGCCGACGTTACGAGCAGTACTTC.

V usage is TRBV6-5 and J usage is TRBJ2-4; no clear D. CDR1 MNHEY and CDR2 SVGAGI come from the germline V gene. The CDR3 is 11 residues long. V was shortened by 4 bases and J by 4 bases, with 2 bases between the two germline ends. For the CDR3, the DNA is TGTGCCAGCAGTTCTAAAAACATTCAGTACTTC. The encoded protein is CASSSKNIQYF.

This clonotype was observed many times. This rearrangement joins TRBV29-1 to TRBJ1-1; 7 nucleotides align to TRBD1. Germline trimming cut 8 bases from V and 1 base from J; bases unmatched to any gene: 7. CDR1 is SQVTM, CDR2 ANQGSEA, per germline. This CDR3 has 13 amino acids. The CDR3 region has the DNA TGCAGCACCCGACAGGGCGAGAACACTGAAGCTTTCTTT. It encodes CSTRQGENTEAFF. Looking up the rest from reference TRBV29-1 and TRBJ1-1 gives the full variable domain: SAVISQKPSRDICQRGTSLTIQCQVDSQVTMMFWYRQQPGQSLTLIATANQGSEATYESGFVIDKFPISRPNLTFSTLTVSNMSPEDSSIYLCSTRQGENTEAFFGQGTRLTVV.

The chain carries TRBV5-1 and TRBJ2-3, with unresolved D. The CDR3 is 12 amino acids. Germline CDR1 SGHRS, CDR2 YFSETQ. The V end lost 5 bases, the J end lost 2 bases, and 6 bases lay between the germline ends. The CDR3 sequence: CASRRTTDTQYF. CDR3 DNA sequence: TGCGCCAGCAGGCGGACCACAGATACGCAGTATTTT.

This clonotype was observed many times. The chain recombines TRBV7-8 with TRBJ2-7; tentatively, D is TRBD2 (6 bases). CDR1 and CDR2 (germline): SGHVS, FQNEAQ. V was pared by 0 bases and J by 0 bases, with 18 bases between. The CDR3 is 18 residues long. CDR3 region: CASSLAPYQRVSSYEQYF. CDR3 in DNA: TGTGCCAGCAGCTTAGCGCCTTATCAGCGGGTTAGCTCCTACGAGCAGTACTTC.

This clonotype appeared many times. The genes are TRBV18 and TRBJ1-5; 10 nucleotides match TRBD1. There are 15 residues in the CDR3. Germline trimming cut 4 bases from V and 2 bases from J; bases unmatched to any gene: 2. Germline V gene data show CDR1 as KGHSH and CDR2 as LQKENI. CDR3 DNA sequence: TGTGCCAGCTCACGGGACAGGGGAGGCAATCAGCCCCAGCATTTT. Amino acids: CASSRDRGGNQPQHF.

The CDR3 sequence: CASSVGTGANVLTF. CDR3 nucleotides: TGTGCCAGCAGCGTTGGGACTGGGGCCAACGTCCTGACTTTC. The chain recombines TRBV9 with TRBJ2-6; D not certain. Germline V gene data show CDR1 as SGDLS and CDR2 as YYNGEE. The CDR3 spans 14 residues. The germline V and J ends were trimmed by 2 bases and 2 bases, with 5 bases remaining between them.

This clonotype was found a few times. The chain has TRBV28 and TRBJ2-1; D is undetermined. The CDR3 extends over 11 amino acids. Germline loops: CDR1 MDHEN, CDR2 SYDVKM. The V gene lost 5 bases and the J gene lost 7 bases, with 6 bases spanning the gap. CDR3 amino acids: CASSVRNEQFF. The CDR3 region has the DNA TGTGCCAGCAGTGTACGAAATGAGCAGTTCTTC.

Ten or more counts support this clonotype. The chain is built from TRBV9 and TRBJ2-7, with TRBD1 matching 9 bases. V shed 0 bases, J shed 3 bases, and the junction held 10 bases outside the gene matches. Germline V gene data show CDR1 as SGDLS and CDR2 as YYNGEE. CDR3 length: 17 amino acids. This chain's CDR3 is CASSVGRDRERDYEQYF. CDR3 nucleotide sequence: TGTGCCAGCAGCGTAGGGAGGGACAGGGAACGCGACTACGAGCAGTACTTC. The full variable domain, with the rest looked up from reference TRBV9 and TRBJ2-7, is DSGVTQTPKHLITATGQRVTLRCSPRSGDLSVYWYQQSLDQGLQFLIQYYNGEERAKGNILERFSAQQFPDLHSELNLSSLELGDSALYFCASSVGRDRERDYEQYFGPGTRLTVT.

This clonotype was seen at least ten times. The genes are TRBV19 and TRBJ2-5; TRBD2 agrees at 12 bases. V was clipped by 7 bases and J by 13 bases; unmatched bases: 10. The CDR3 spans 13 residues. CDR1 is LNHDA and CDR2 is SQIVND in the germline V gene (reference sequence). The CDR3: CASTPSGGGRAYF. For the CDR3, the DNA is TGTGCCAGTACCCCTAGCGGGGGGGGACGGGCGTACTTC.

The chain carries TRBV29-1 and TRBJ2-1; D might be TRBD2 (6 bases). With 5 bases removed from V and 7 bases from J, the gap between germline ends came to 6 bases. Germline CDR1 SQVTM, CDR2 ANQGSEA. CDR3 size: 10 residues. The CDR3 DNA sequence: TGCAGCGTTCTAGCGAATGAGCAGTTCTTC. Its protein is CSVLANEQFF.